Listed below are T cell receptor beta chains from one sample, sequenced in a study of cytomegalovirus exposure and HLA in healthy donors. Profiling relied on immunoSEQ multiplex PCR, and the TCRdb table lists in-frame clones only, not all of them. Of some 170,000 clones detected, about 95% appear once; the ten largest clones hold 0.89%. The sequencing input was PBMCs. All receptors derive from a woman aged 18-29 years in good health and CMV-seronegative. Each CDR3 is given with its conserved first and last residue. D genes are given only for firm matches. Clone size appears in some rows only: once, few, many, or a class for an expanded clone.

CASSQYTNYEQYF,TGTGCCAGCAGCCAATACACCAACTACGAGCAGTACTTC,-,-,TRBJ2-7,TRBV4-2
CATRVGGLNEQYF,TGTGCCACCCGAGTCGGGGGGCTTAACGAGCAGTACTTC,once,-,TRBJ2-7,TRBV10-3
CASSLEQGPHYEQYF,TGCGCCAGCAGCTTGGAACAGGGGCCCCACTACGAGCAGTACTTC,-,TRBD1,TRBJ2-7,TRBV5-1
CASSIFGGSDTQYF,TGTGCCAGTAGTATATTTGGCGGATCAGATACGCAGTATTTT,-,-,TRBJ2-3,TRBV19
CASSLETGGRNEQFF,TGTGCCAGCAGCTTAGAAACAGGGGGCCGTAATGAGCAGTTCTTC,once,TRBD1,TRBJ2-1,TRBV11-2
CASSQGWGQGFSPLHF,TGTGCCAGCAGCCAAGGTTGGGGGCAGGGGTTTTCACCCCTCCACTTT,-,-,TRBJ1-6,TRBV14
CASSFRDRGNSPLHF,TGTGCCAGCAGCTTTAGGGACAGGGGAAATTCACCCCTCCACTTT,-,TRBD1,TRBJ1-6,TRBV7-9
CASSESGPGLAGGRQETQYF,TGCGCCAGCAGTGAGTCGGGCCCGGGTCTAGCGGGGGGCCGGCAAGAGACCCAGTACTTC,-,TRBD2,TRBJ2-5,TRBV10-1
CASSPVTGSSGANVLTF,TGTGCCAGCTCACCAGTGACAGGGTCCTCTGGGGCCAACGTCCTGACTTTC,-,TRBD1,TRBJ2-6,TRBV18
CASSLGQGSEQYF,TGTGCCAGCAGTTTAGGACAGGGATCTGAGCAGTACTTC,-,TRBD1,TRBJ2-7,TRBV6-6
CASSQEGSGRANSYEQYF,TGCGCCAGCAGCCAAGAGGGCTCTGGGCGGGCTAATTCCTACGAGCAGTACTTC,-,-,TRBJ2-7,TRBV4-1
CASSQRDFTDTQYF,TGTGCCAGCAGCCAGAGGGACTTCACAGATACGCAGTATTTT,-,-,TRBJ2-3,TRBV4-2
CASSPMDMRQETQYF,TGTGCCAGCTCACCAATGGACATGCGGCAAGAGACCCAGTACTTC,once,-,TRBJ2-5,TRBV18
CASQDLMNTEAFF,TGTGCCAGCCAGGATCTCATGAACACTGAAGCTTTCTTT,-,-,TRBJ1-1,TRBV19
CASSQWDRGGTGELFF,TGCGCCAGCAGCCAATGGGACAGGGGGGGCACCGGGGAGCTGTTTTTT,-,TRBD1,TRBJ2-2,TRBV4-3
CASSDGVGASTDTQYF,TGTGCCAGCAGTGACGGGGTGGGCGCCAGCACAGATACGCAGTATTTT,-,-,TRBJ2-3,TRBV25-1
CASSKDRAWNQPQHF,TGTGCCAGCAGTAAGGACAGGGCTTGGAATCAGCCCCAGCATTTT,-,TRBD1,TRBJ1-5,TRBV6-5
CASSLYGTAEAFF,TGTGCCAGCAGCCTATACGGGACAGCTGAAGCTTTCTTT,few,TRBD1,TRBJ1-1,TRBV5-6
CASSSRQGLYNEQFF,TGTGCCAGCAGCTCCAGACAGGGACTCTACAATGAGCAGTTCTTC,-,-,TRBJ2-1,TRBV11-2
CASDLGGPADTQYF,TGTGCCAGTGACTTGGGGGGGCCGGCAGATACGCAGTATTTT,-,-,TRBJ2-3,TRBV2
CAWSGQTSITGELFF,TGTGCCTGGAGTGGCCAGACTAGTATCACCGGGGAGCTGTTTTTT,-,-,TRBJ2-2,TRBV30
CASSHPGGTGGWEQFF,TGTGCCAGCAGCCACCCAGGGGGTACAGGGGGCTGGGAGCAGTTCTTC,once,TRBD1,TRBJ2-1,TRBV14